This TCR beta chain came from a study of shared clonotypes between healthy human individuals. Naive CD8 isolation took CD45RO-negative cells positively selected for CCR7 and excluded terminally differentiated effector memory CD45RA+ cells. Everyone who donated was a Caucasian adult who lived in Nashville, Tennessee. Study-wide points: Around 5.4% of naive CD4 clonotypes were common to several donors. Depth of sequencing was expected to influence donor clonotype sharing.

Samples underwent the assay at deep level. The method was immunoSEQ multiplex PCR; TCRdb's version includes in-frame clones alone and lacks a portion of them. The profile shows 1.5 million to 2.5 million clones, about 95% of them singletons. Notes on this clone: The antigen is not known.

The CDR3 loop spans 17 amino acids. The source of this sequence is a man aged 18 to 30 in good health. J is TRBJ1-5 and V is TRBV21-1; no check of the table's D call, TRBD1, against the DNA was made. TRBV21-1 is a pseudogene locus. Sequenced sample: naive CD8+ T cells sorted from blood. The CDR3 nucleotides read TGTGCCAGCAGCAAAACGGCGCGACAGGCCGCAATCAATCCCCAGCATTTT. Translation gives CASSKTARQAAINPQHF.